The 4 T cell receptor beta chains below all came from one sample that was sequenced in a study of shared clonotypes between healthy human individuals. Measured with immunoSEQ multiplex PCR; TCRdb has only the in-frame clones, and not every one. This table has fewer than 2.5 million clones, 93% appearing once. What was sequenced was naive CD4+ T cells from PBMCs. Subset indicated: CD45RA+ positively selected. These receptors were obtained from a man younger than 35 in good health. Some clones in this sample may be carry-over from other donors' samples.

This chain uses TRBV15 with TRBJ2-7, with D possibly TRBD2 on 6 matching bases. The CDR3 covers 17 residues. Per the germline V gene, CDR1 is LNHNV and CDR2 is YYDKDF (reference sequence). The V end was cut by 0 bases, the J end by 0 bases, with 15 bases between. CDR3 region: CATSRDRVASASYEQYF. Written as DNA, the CDR3 is TGTGCCACCAGCAGAGATAGGGTGGCTAGCGCCTCCTACGAGCAGTACTTC.

The table lists this clone with a count of one. Other DNA sequences within the sample encode an identical CDR3. The chain joins TRBV28 to TRBJ1-1; D not resolved. Looked up from germline, CDR1 is MDHEN and CDR2 is SYDVKM. This CDR3 spans 11 amino acids. Trimming removed 4 bases at V and 3 bases at J, with 3 bases between. The CDR3 spells CASSSHTEAFF. In nucleotides, the CDR3 is TGTGCCAGCAGTTCGCACACTGAAGCTTTCTTT.

This CDR3 reads CASSLARVGEQYF. CDR3 bases: TGTGCCAGCAGCTTAGCCAGGGTAGGGGAGCAGTACTTC. The chain recombines TRBV7-2 with TRBJ2-7, with a weak D call TRBD1 (5 bases). Germline-derived CDR1 and CDR2 are SGHTA and FQGNSA. V gave up 0 bases and J gave up 7 bases, with 10 bases separating them. The CDR3 sequence is 13 residues long. Filled out from reference TRBV7-2 and TRBJ2-7, the complete variable domain reads GAGVSQSPSNKVTEKGKDVELRCDPISGHTALYWYRQSLGQGLEFLIYFQGNSAPDKSGLPSDRFSAERTGGSVSTLTIQRTQQEDSAVYLCASSLARVGEQYFGPGTRLTVT.

The chain joins TRBV7-9 to TRBJ2-5; 12 bases align to TRBD1. The CDR3 length is 16 residues. Germline V lookup: CDR1 SEHNR, CDR2 FQNEAQ (reference sequence). The ends lost 4 bases at V and 5 bases at J; junction bases unmatched: 8. This CDR3 reads CASSSTGTGGWETQYF. The CDR3 DNA follows: TGTGCCAGCAGCTCGACCGGGACAGGGGGCTGGGAGACCCAGTACTTC. Full variable domain (missing parts from reference TRBV7-9 and TRBJ2-5): DTGVSQNPRHKITKRGQNVTFRCDPISEHNRLYWYRQTLGQGPEFLTYFQNEAQLEKSRLLSDRFSAERPKGSFSTLEIQRTEQGDSAMYLCASSSTGTGGWETQYFGPGTRLLVL.